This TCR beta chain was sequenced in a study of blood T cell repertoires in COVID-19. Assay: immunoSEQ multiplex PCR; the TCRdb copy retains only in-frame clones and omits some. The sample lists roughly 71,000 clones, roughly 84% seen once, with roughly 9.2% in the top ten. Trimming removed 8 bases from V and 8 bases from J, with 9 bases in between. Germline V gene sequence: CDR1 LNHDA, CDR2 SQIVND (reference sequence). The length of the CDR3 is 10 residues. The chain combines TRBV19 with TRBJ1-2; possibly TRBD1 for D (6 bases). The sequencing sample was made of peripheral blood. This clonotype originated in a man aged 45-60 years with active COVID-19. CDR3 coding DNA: TGTGCCAGTTACAGGGACGGCTACACCTTC. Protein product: CASYRDGYTF. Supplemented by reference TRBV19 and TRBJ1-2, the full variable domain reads DGGITQSPKYLFRKEGQNVTLSCEQNLNHDAMYWYRQDPGQGLRLIYYSQIVNDFQKGDIAEGYSVSREKKESFPLTVTSAQKNPTAFYLCASYRDGYTFGSGTRLTVV.